A single sample gave rise to the 14 T cell receptor beta chains below, sequenced in a study of cytomegalovirus exposure and HLA in healthy donors. PCR employed 60 Vbeta and 13 Jbeta primers. Clones were read by immunoSEQ multiplex PCR, and TCRdb kept only the in-frame ones, dropping some. The sample has approximately 100,000 clones; roughly 86% are singletons. Specimen: PBMCs. These receptors were obtained from a man aged 25 to 40 in good health and CMV-seropositive.

This rearrangement joins TRBV10-1 to TRBJ2-1; the match to TRBD2 covers 12 bases. The CDR3 consists of 11 residues. V shed 8 bases and J 10 bases; nucleotides not matched to a gene: 0. Germline V gene data show CDR1 as WNHNN and CDR2 as SYGVQD (reference sequence). The CDR3 DNA follows: TGCGCCAGCGGACTAGCGGGGGAGCAGTTCTTC. It codes for CASGLAGEQFF.

V usage is TRBV27 and J usage is TRBJ1-1, with 8 bases fitting TRBD1. Trimming at V came to 2 bases and at J to 2 bases, leaving 10 bases not matched to a gene. Germline assignment: CDR1 MNHEY and CDR2 SMNVEV (reference sequence). The CDR3 length is 17 residues. CDR3 in amino acids: CASSLESQGAVNTEAFF. In nucleotides, the CDR3 is TGTGCCAGCAGTTTAGAGAGTCAGGGGGCTGTTAACACTGAAGCTTTCTTT.

This chain joins TRBV7-9 and TRBJ2-7, with 10 bases aligning to TRBD1. V lost 5 bases, J lost 3 bases, and 10 bases stayed unmatched. This CDR3 is 16 amino acids long. CDR1 is SEHNR, CDR2 FQNEAQ, per germline (reference sequence). CDR3: CASSGIGTGESYEQYF. CDR3 DNA sequence: TGTGCCAGCAGCGGCATAGGGACAGGGGAAAGCTACGAGCAGTACTTC.

The V gene is TRBV4-2, the J gene TRBJ2-1, with D possibly matching TRBD2 (5 bases). The CDR3 has 18 amino acids. V was trimmed by 0 bases and J by 8 bases, leaving 23 bases between them. Germline assignment: CDR1 LGHNA and CDR2 YNFKEQ. The CDR3 sequence: CASSQDAHRMGVSDEQFF. DNA for the CDR3: TGTGCCAGCAGCCAAGATGCCCATAGGATGGGAGTTTCAGATGAGCAGTTCTTC.

The genes are TRBV5-1 and TRBJ2-5; 7 bases agree with TRBD1. The CDR3 is 14 amino acids. V lost 4 bases to trimming and J lost 3 bases; unmatched junction nucleotides: 6. Looked up from germline, CDR1 is SGHRS and CDR2 is YFSETQ. CDR3 in DNA: TGCGCCAGCAGCCCCTACAGGGGTGAAGAGACCCAGTACTTC. Encoded protein: CASSPYRGEETQYF.

This sequence joins TRBV29-1 and TRBJ2-7; 9 bases agree with TRBD1. CDR1 and CDR2 from the germline V gene are SQVTM and ANQGSEA. The V and J ends lost 6 bases and 7 bases, in that order; junction bases with no gene match: 13. The CDR3 length is 14 residues. The CDR3 reads CSVARGTGTREQYF. CDR3 DNA sequence: TGCAGCGTGGCACGGGGGACAGGGACGAGGGAGCAGTACTTC.

The chain has TRBV6-1 and TRBJ1-5, with a weak D call TRBD1 (6 bases). Germline CDR1 and CDR2: MNHNS and SASEGT. CDR3 length equals 16 residues. The V end was cut by 1 base, the J end by 2 bases, with 12 bases between. The CDR3 region is CASSEVGGLGNQPQHF. The CDR3 region has the DNA TGTGCCAGCAGTGAAGTTGGGGGCCTGGGCAATCAGCCCCAGCATTTT.

J is TRBJ1-5 and V is TRBV18; 9 nucleotides line up with TRBD1. This CDR3 is 14 amino acids long. CDR1 and CDR2 from the germline V gene are KGHSH and LQKENI. V lost 5 bases to trimming and J lost 3 bases; unmatched junction nucleotides: 2. The CDR3 loop is CASSTGGLNQPQHF. The CDR3 DNA reads TGTGCCAGCTCAACAGGGGGCCTCAATCAGCCCCAGCATTTT.

This chain links TRBV7-9 with TRBJ1-5, with D unclear. Per germline, CDR1 SEHNR and CDR2 FQNEAQ (reference sequence). V was trimmed by 1 base and J by 6 bases, leaving 7 bases between them. This CDR3 spans 13 amino acids. CDR3: CASSLGRVQPQHF. The CDR3 DNA reads as TGTGCCAGCAGCTTAGGCCGAGTTCAGCCCCAGCATTTT. Filled out from reference TRBV7-9 and TRBJ1-5, the complete variable domain reads DTGVSQNPRHKITKRGQNVTFRCDPISEHNRLYWYRQTLGQGPEFLTYFQNEAQLEKSRLLSDRFSAERPKGSFSTLEIQRTEQGDSAMYLCASSLGRVQPQHFGDGTRLSIL.

V and J are TRBV6-5 and TRBJ2-3; TRBD1 aligns across 7 bases. This CDR3 is 14 amino acids long. Germline lookup yields CDR1 MNHEY and CDR2 SVGAGI. The V and J ends lost 6 bases and 5 bases, in that order; junction bases with no gene match: 8. The CDR3 DNA sequence: TGTGCCAGCAGCCGAACAGGGGATGTAGATACGCAGTATTTT. Translating it yields CASSRTGDVDTQYF.

This clone was counted a single time. The rearrangement joins TRBV11-2 to TRBJ2-5, with 7 nucleotides matching TRBD1. V gave up 5 bases and J gave up 1 base; unmatched junction bases: 1. Germline V CDR1 and CDR2: SGHAT, FQNNGV. The length of the CDR3 is 13 residues. CDR3 region: CASSTGVQETQYF. The DNA for the CDR3 is TGTGCCAGCAGCACAGGGGTCCAAGAGACCCAGTACTTC.

V gene TRBV28 combines with J gene TRBJ1-5, with D possibly matching TRBD1 (6 bases). Germline V gene sequence: CDR1 MDHEN, CDR2 SYDVKM. Deletions cut 7 bases from V and 7 bases from J, with 11 bases between. There are 12 residues in the CDR3. CDR3 in amino acids: CASTLRGQPQHF. The CDR3, as DNA: TGTGCCAGCACCCTCAGGGGACAGCCCCAGCATTTT. The variable domain in full, completed from reference TRBV28 and TRBJ1-5, reads DVKVTQSSRYLVKRTGEKVFLECVQDMDHENMFWYRQDPGLGLRLIYFSYDVKMKEKGDIPEGYSVSREKKERFSLILESASTNQTSMYLCASTLRGQPQHFGDGTRLSIL.

J is TRBJ2-7 and V is TRBV28; TRBD2 matches at 9 bases. The CDR3 contains 13 residues. Germline V gene lookup returns CDR1 MDHEN and CDR2 SYDVKM. Losses at the gene ends were 7 bases for V and 8 bases for J; bases not matched to a gene: 9. The CDR3 reads CASNIAGVSKQYF. The CDR3 bases are TGTGCCAGCAATATAGCGGGAGTAAGCAAGCAGTACTTC.

The chain employs TRBV30 and TRBJ2-3; TRBD2 matches at 14 bases. Per the germline V gene, CDR1 is GTSNPN and CDR2 is SVGIG (reference sequence). The CDR3 contains 14 residues. V lost 5 bases to trimming and J lost 8 bases; unmatched junction nucleotides: 6. The CDR3 loop reads CAWGLAGGTGTQYF. CDR3 DNA sequence: TGTGCCTGGGGACTAGCGGGAGGTACGGGTACGCAGTATTTT.